One sample yielded the 27 T cell receptor beta chains listed below, sequenced in a study of cytomegalovirus exposure and HLA in healthy donors. Sequencing used immunoSEQ multiplex PCR; TCRdb keeps in-frame clones, though not all of them. The sample carries about 130,000 clones, around 89% recorded once. Sequenced sample: PBMCs. These receptors all come from a woman aged 25 to 39 in good health and CMV-seropositive.

The chain couples TRBV27 to TRBJ2-1; D is ambiguous. The V end lost 5 bases, the J end lost 0 bases, and 8 bases lay between the germline ends. Germline lookup yields CDR1 MNHEY and CDR2 SMNVEV (reference sequence). The CDR3 totals 14 residues. The CDR3: CASSGLGSYNEQFF. For the CDR3, the DNA is TGTGCCAGCAGTGGCCTTGGCTCCTACAATGAGCAGTTCTTC.

V gene TRBV9 combines with J gene TRBJ2-3; D may be TRBD2 (5 bases). V was shortened by 3 bases and J by 4 bases, with 12 bases between the two germline ends. The CDR3 has 14 residues. The germline gives CDR1 SGDLS, CDR2 YYNGEE. For the CDR3, the DNA is TGTGCCAGCAGCGCCACCACGGGGTCAGATACGCAGTATTTT. Its protein product is CASSATTGSDTQYF.

The chain is built from TRBV4-1 and TRBJ2-1; 9 positions agree with TRBD2. The J segment lost 1 base and the V segment lost 1 base, leaving 8 bases of the junction unmatched. The CDR3 consists of 18 residues. Germline V gene lookup returns CDR1 MGHRA and CDR2 YSYEKL. The CDR3 loop is CASSQGLARGGSYNEQFF. The CDR3 coding sequence is TGCGCCAGCAGCCAAGGGCTAGCGCGGGGGGGGTCCTACAATGAGCAGTTCTTC.

The rearrangement links TRBV11-2 to TRBJ2-5, with D possibly being TRBD2 (6 bases). Germline values: CDR1 SGHAT, CDR2 FQNNGV. V was cut by 0 bases and J by 9 bases, with 11 bases left in between. The CDR3 has 13 residues. The CDR3 bases are TGTGCCAGCAGCTTAGACAGACCGGGGGCCCAGTACTTC. Translation: CASSLDRPGAQYF.

The genes are TRBV29-1 and TRBJ1-2; 10 nucleotides line up with TRBD1. This CDR3 has 14 amino acids. Germline CDR1 SQVTM, CDR2 ANQGSEA. Trimming cost V 3 bases and J 8 bases; bases outside gene matches: 9. The CDR3 region is CSVDVGQGVWGYTF. The CDR3 region has the DNA TGCAGCGTTGATGTAGGACAGGGGGTCTGGGGCTACACCTTC. The variable domain in full, with the rest retrieved from reference TRBV29-1 and TRBJ1-2, is SAVISQKPSRDICQRGTSLTIQCQVDSQVTMMFWYRQQPGQSLTLIATANQGSEATYESGFVIDKFPISRPNLTFSTLTVSNMSPEDSSIYLCSVDVGQGVWGYTFGSGTRLTVV.

The V call is TRBV7-9, the J call TRBJ1-3; D unresolved. V was pared by 6 bases and J by 2 bases, with 14 bases between. CDR1 SEHNR and CDR2 FQNEAQ come from the germline V gene (reference sequence). This CDR3 is built from 15 residues. The CDR3 DNA follows: TGTGCCAGCAGAACCACAGTGTTGGCTGGAAACACCATATATTTT. Protein product: CASRTTVLAGNTIYF.

Here the CDR3 DNA reads TGTGCCAGCAGCTTTGGACTAGCGGGTTTCAATGAGCAGTTCTTC. It translates to CASSFGLAGFNEQFF. The genes are TRBV5-4 and TRBJ2-1, with TRBD2 matching over 11 bases. Germline V gene lookup returns CDR1 SGHNT and CDR2 YYREEE (reference sequence). The length of the CDR3 is 15 residues. Trimming took 2 bases from V and 6 from J; bases not matched to a gene: 4.

This chain connects TRBV27 to TRBJ2-1; 8 bases are shared with TRBD2. Germline V gene sequence: CDR1 MNHEY, CDR2 SMNVEV (reference sequence). V lost 4 bases, J lost 7 bases, and 9 bases stayed unmatched. The CDR3 is made up of 15 amino acids. The CDR3 DNA sequence: TGTGCCAGCAGTTCTAGCGGGCCGATTTGGAATGAGCAGTTCTTC. Its translation is CASSSSGPIWNEQFF.

The genes are TRBV2 and TRBJ2-3; 7 nucleotides align to TRBD2. After removal of 8 bases from V and 0 bases from J, the junction contained 8 bases not matched to a gene. The CDR3 spans 15 residues. The germline V gene encodes CDR1 SNHLY and CDR2 FYNNEI. Here the CDR3 reads CASHRASGSTDTQYF. CDR3 nucleotides: TGTGCCAGCCACCGGGCTAGCGGAAGCACAGATACGCAGTATTTT. Combining the CDR3 with reference TRBV2 and TRBJ2-3 gives the whole variable domain EPEVTQTPSHQVTQMGQEVILRCVPISNHLYFYWYRQILGQKVEFLVSFYNNEISEKSEIFDDQFSVERPDGSNFTLKIRSTKLEDSAMYFCASHRASGSTDTQYFGPGTRLTVL.

The sample holds one count of this clone. This chain connects TRBV6-5 to TRBJ2-2; a possible D gene is TRBD2 (7 bases). Germline V gives CDR1 MNHEY, CDR2 SVGAGI. The CDR3 runs 16 residues. The V and J ends lost 2 bases and 2 bases respectively, with 12 bases between them. The CDR3 DNA reads as TGTGCCAGCAGTTACGTGCGGGGGCCCAACACCGGGGAGCTGTTTTTT. Protein: CASSYVRGPNTGELFF.

The sample holds many counts of this clone. The chain carries TRBV5-6 and TRBJ2-2; no definite D call. The CDR3 consists of 13 residues. Looked up from germline, CDR1 is SGHDT and CDR2 is YYEEEE. The V and J ends lost 3 bases and 1 base respectively, with 4 bases between them. The CDR3 is CASSSRNTGELFF. The CDR3 nucleotides are TGTGCCAGCAGCTCCCGGAACACCGGGGAGCTGTTTTTT. Together with reference TRBV5-6 and TRBJ2-2, the CDR3 gives the full variable domain: DAGVTQSPTHLIKTRGQQVTLRCSPKSGHDTVSWYQQALGQGPQFIFQYYEEEERQRGNFPDRFSGHQFPNYSSELNVNALLLGDSALYLCASSSRNTGELFFGEGSRLTVL.

This chain joins TRBV7-9 and TRBJ1-1; the D gene is possibly TRBD1 (6 bases). Germline V gene data show CDR1 as SEHNR and CDR2 as FQNEAQ (reference sequence). The CDR3 sequence is 16 residues long. Trimming removed 5 bases from V and 5 bases from J, with 21 bases in between. The CDR3 region has the DNA TGTGCCAGCAGCCCCGGACCGGGACAAATTTTGACTGAAGCTTTCTTT. Translated, it gives CASSPGPGQILTEAFF.

This clone has only one observation. This chain connects TRBV2 to TRBJ1-5, with D hard to call. The CDR3 is 15 amino acids. Trimming cost V 5 bases and J 3 bases, with 14 bases left between them. Germline loops: CDR1 SNHLY, CDR2 FYNNEI. CDR3 DNA: TGTGCCAGCAGTCTCTTGCAGGCCAACAATCAGCCCCAGCATTTT. Translation gives CASSLLQANNQPQHF.

This clone was seen just once. The chain joins TRBV11-2 to TRBJ2-3, with unresolved D. V was trimmed by 2 bases and J by 2 bases, leaving 14 bases between them. The CDR3 is 16 residues long. Looked up from germline, CDR1 is SGHAT and CDR2 is FQNNGV. CDR3 in DNA: TGTGCCAGCAGCTTACGACTTTTGCAGATCACAGATACGCAGTATTTT. Encoded protein: CASSLRLLQITDTQYF.

The chain carries TRBV4-1 and TRBJ2-3; 16 bases match TRBD2. The ends lost 8 bases at V and 4 bases at J; junction bases unmatched: 3. The germline V gene encodes CDR1 MGHRA and CDR2 YSYEKL. The CDR3 has 15 residues. Here the CDR3 reads CASGTSGRASDTQYF. CDR3 nucleotides: TGCGCCAGCGGGACTAGCGGGAGGGCGTCAGATACGCAGTATTTT.

The rearrangement uses TRBV28 and TRBJ2-7, with D perhaps TRBD2 (7 bases). The CDR3 runs 14 residues. Between the trimmed V and J ends, which lost 2 bases and 1 base, there was a span of 9 bases. CDR1 and CDR2 from the germline V gene are MDHEN and SYDVKM. The CDR3 nucleotides read TGTGCCAGCAGTTTAAGGGGGGGGTCCTACGAGCAGTACTTC. It translates to CASSLRGGSYEQYF.

The V call is TRBV4-1, the J call TRBJ1-5; the D is unclear. CDR3 length: 16 residues. The ends were cut back, 1 base at V and 0 bases at J, with 10 bases in the middle. Per germline, CDR1 MGHRA and CDR2 YSYEKL. CDR3 amino acids: CASSQGPGYSNQPQHF. For the CDR3, the DNA is TGCGCCAGCAGCCAAGGTCCCGGGTATAGCAATCAGCCCCAGCATTTT.

Only a few counts were recorded for this clone. V gene TRBV9 combines with J gene TRBJ2-5; no definite D call. CDR3 length equals 14 residues. The V gene lost 1 base and the J gene lost 1 base, with 8 bases spanning the gap. The germline gives CDR1 SGDLS, CDR2 YYNGEE. CDR3 nucleotide sequence: TGTGCCAGCAGCGTAATACTATTCCAAGAGACCCAGTACTTC. This codes for CASSVILFQETQYF.

This chain joins TRBV5-1 and TRBJ2-3; tentative D call: TRBD2 (6 bases). Germline values: CDR1 SGHRS, CDR2 YFSETQ. There are 14 residues in the CDR3. The V and J ends lost 4 bases and 2 bases respectively, with 11 bases between them. CDR3 in amino acids: CASSTGTPTDTQYF. In nucleotides, the CDR3 is TGCGCCAGCAGCACCGGGACTCCCACAGATACGCAGTATTTT.

The chain has TRBV5-1 and TRBJ1-3; 7 bases agree with TRBD1. Germline assignment: CDR1 SGHRS and CDR2 YFSETQ. CDR3 size: 14 residues. Trimming cost V 7 bases and J 0 bases; bases outside gene matches: 4. This CDR3 reads CASQQGSSGNTIYF. The DNA for the CDR3 is TGCGCCAGCCAACAGGGGTCCTCTGGAAACACCATATATTTT. Full variable domain (missing parts from reference TRBV5-1 and TRBJ1-3): KAGVTQTPRYLIKTRGQQVTLSCSPISGHRSVSWYQQTPGQGLQFLFEYFSETQRNKGNFPGRFSGRQFSNSRSEMNVSTLELGDSALYLCASQQGSSGNTIYFGEGSWLTVV.

V and J are TRBV28 and TRBJ2-1; TRBD1 is a possible D gene (5 bases). The CDR3 is 14 amino acids. In germline, CDR1 is MDHEN, CDR2 SYDVKM. Trimming pared 7 bases from V and 4 bases from J, leaving 14 bases between. CDR3 sequence (DNA): TGTGCCAGCACCATGGGGCTAGATTACAATGAGCAGTTCTTC. It codes for CASTMGLDYNEQFF. The whole variable domain, filled in from reference TRBV28 and TRBJ2-1, reads DVKVTQSSRYLVKRTGEKVFLECVQDMDHENMFWYRQDPGLGLRLIYFSYDVKMKEKGDIPEGYSVSREKKERFSLILESASTNQTSMYLCASTMGLDYNEQFFGPGTRLTVL.

The rearrangement uses TRBV5-1 and TRBJ2-6, with 8 bases matching TRBD2. From germline, CDR1 is SGHRS and CDR2 YFSETQ. Trimming at V came to 4 bases and at J to 0 bases, leaving 6 bases not matched to a gene. The CDR3 has 17 amino acids. CDR3 bases: TGCGCCAGCAGCAGGATAGCGGGACCCTCTGGGGCCAACGTCCTGACTTTC. It translates to CASSRIAGPSGANVLTF.

In DNA form, the CDR3 reads TGTGCCAGCTCACCACCCCCAGACTACACCGGGGAGCTGTTTTTT. Translation: CASSPPPDYTGELFF. The chain carries TRBV18 and TRBJ2-2, with D uncertain. This CDR3 has 15 residues. Trimming left V 0 bases short and J 3 bases short, with 8 bases between. Germline V gene sequence: CDR1 KGHSH, CDR2 LQKENI.

The chain combines TRBV27 with TRBJ2-1; 9 bases are a match to TRBD2. Germline values: CDR1 MNHEY, CDR2 SMNVEV (reference sequence). This CDR3 is built from 16 residues. The V gene end was trimmed by 3 bases and the J gene end by 7 bases; junction bases not matched to a gene: 10. CDR3 protein: CASSFYSGLAGNEQFF. The DNA for the CDR3 is TGTGCCAGCAGTTTTTATTCGGGCCTAGCGGGAAATGAGCAGTTCTTC.

The chain has TRBV5-1 and TRBJ1-4; 9 bases match TRBD1. The germline V gene encodes CDR1 SGHRS and CDR2 YFSETQ. This CDR3 region has 16 residues. The V and J ends lost 4 bases and 2 bases, in that order; junction bases with no gene match: 6. The chain's CDR3 is CASSLIGTGTNEKLFF. For the CDR3, the DNA is TGCGCCAGCAGCCTAATCGGGACAGGGACTAATGAAAAACTGTTTTTT.

This clone was detected only once. J is TRBJ2-7 and V is TRBV4-1, with 12 bases identical to TRBD1. The CDR3 spans 15 residues. Germline V gene lookup returns CDR1 MGHRA and CDR2 YSYEKL. V lost 4 bases and J lost 4; bases outside the gene matches: 5. The CDR3 nucleotides read TGCGCCAGCAGCCCGACGGGACAGGGGGCTTACGAGCAGTACTTC. Translating it yields CASSPTGQGAYEQYF.

This chain links TRBV5-4 with TRBJ1-1; no clear D. Germline lookup yields CDR1 SGHNT and CDR2 YYREEE (reference sequence). The V gene lost 2 bases and the J gene lost 0 bases, with 11 bases spanning the gap. The CDR3 covers 15 residues. The CDR3 nucleotides read TGTGCCAGCAGCTTCTCCAGAACAATGAACACTGAAGCTTTCTTT. It yields the protein CASSFSRTMNTEAFF.